The next 28 T cell receptor beta chains were all read from a single sample in a study of identical twins. TCRdb reprocessed the 5' RACE reads with MiXCR, giving one entry per CDR3 protein. This sample has about 200,000 distinct CDR3 sequences, with about 7.5% found just once. These same records also appear under a second study, on yellow fever vaccine responses in identical twins.

Specimen: memory (CD45RO+) T cells sorted from blood. Receptors originate from a woman aged 18-35 years in good health.

Many counts were recorded for this clonotype. The chain joins TRBV11-2 to TRBJ2-7, with a tentative D call TRBD1 (5 bases). The CDR3 loop spans 15 amino acids. Trimming took off 0 bases at V and 3 bases at J, with 12 bases between the two ends. Germline-derived CDR1 and CDR2 are SGHAT and FQNNGV. This chain's CDR3 is CASSLDSGIYYEQYF. CDR3 sequence (DNA): TGTGCCAGCAGCTTAGATTCAGGGATCTACTACGAGCAGTACTTC.

This clonotype was counted only a few times. This chain joins TRBV28 and TRBJ2-5; possible D gene TRBD1, 6 bases. The germline V gene has CDR1 MDHEN and CDR2 SYDVKM. The CDR3 has 13 residues. With 6 bases removed from V and 4 bases from J, the gap between germline ends came to 12 bases. The CDR3: CASSVQGGETQYF. The CDR3 DNA reads TGTGCCAGCAGCGTACAGGGCGGAGAGACCCAGTACTTC.

The chain carries TRBV7-2 and TRBJ2-3; D is unresolved. Germline CDR1 reads SGHTA; CDR2 reads FQGNSA. This CDR3 has 15 amino acids. Trimming took off 8 bases at V and 1 base at J, with 16 bases between the two ends. CDR3 in amino acids: CASCLDLDRTDTQYF. Written as DNA, the CDR3 is TGTGCCAGCTGCCTAGACTTAGACCGCACAGATACGCAGTATTTT.

Remarks on this clonotype: An end of the junction does not agree with germline; a read error may underlie this. V gene TRBV7-7 combines with J gene TRBJ1-3; no firm D call. The CDR3 extends over 18 amino acids. Germline CDR1 is SSHAT and CDR2 is FNYEAQ (reference sequence). CDR3: CASSPRRRAYPSGNTIYF. Here the CDR3 DNA reads TGTGCTAGCAGCCCTAGGCGCCGTGCCTACCCCTCTGGAAACACCATATATTTT.

This clonotype was observed at least ten times. The chain employs TRBV6-2 or TRBV6-3 and TRBJ2-1; 9 nucleotides match TRBD2. The CDR3 runs 15 residues. Germline loops: CDR1 MNHEY, CDR2 SVGEGT. V lost 3 bases and J lost 9; bases outside the gene matches: 9. CDR3 bases: TGTGCCAGCAGTTATAGGCGGGAGGGCCGGGGTGAGCAGTTCTTC. Its protein is CASSYRREGRGEQFF.

This chain joins TRBV29-1 and TRBJ2-5; maybe TRBD1 (5 bases). V was trimmed by 2 bases and J by 4 bases, leaving 14 bases between them. Germline lookup yields CDR1 SQVTM and CDR2 ANQGSEA. The CDR3 has 14 amino acids. The CDR3 DNA is TGCAGCGTTGAACCAGGGTCCACGGTAGAGACCCAGTACTTC. Its protein product is CSVEPGSTVETQYF.

The chain has TRBV7-2 and TRBJ1-2; D remains ambiguous. The V and J ends lost 1 base and 2 bases respectively, with 11 bases between them. This CDR3 is built from 15 residues. The germline V gene encodes CDR1 SGHTA and CDR2 FQGNSA. The CDR3: CASSLEGSPNYGYTF. In DNA, the CDR3 is TGTGCCAGCAGCTTAGAAGGCAGCCCGAACTATGGCTACACCTTC.

There are many counts of this clonotype. The chain employs TRBV12-3 or TRBV12-4 and TRBJ2-7; 10 nucleotides agree with TRBD1. J gave up 2 bases and V 6 bases, and 7 bases lay outside the gene matches. The CDR3 runs 15 residues. DNA for the CDR3: TGTGCCAGCAGCCGGGCCGGACAGGGGGCCTACGAGCAGTACTTC. Translation gives CASSRAGQGAYEQYF.

This clonotype was counted at least ten times. This chain uses TRBV11-2 with TRBJ2-1; the D call may be TRBD1 or TRBD2 (5 bases each). The germline gives CDR1 SGHAT, CDR2 FQNNGV. Trimming removed 4 bases at V and 6 bases at J, with 13 bases between. CDR3 length: 14 residues. The CDR3 protein is CASSSPGRPNEQFF. The CDR3 nucleotides are TGTGCCAGCAGCTCACCGGGACGCCCCAATGAGCAGTTCTTC.

This clonotype was found a few times. This rearrangement joins TRBV7-2 to TRBJ1-5, with D perhaps TRBD1 (6 bases). V was clipped by 1 base and J by 16 bases, with 17 bases between them. The CDR3 has 13 residues. CDR1 is SGHTA, CDR2 FQGNSA, per germline. This CDR3 is CASSLGYLDSVHF. CDR3 coding DNA: TGTGCCAGCAGCTTAGGTTACTTGGACAGCGTCCATTTT.

This clonotype was observed a few times. V gene TRBV28 combines with J gene TRBJ2-1, with 8 bases fitting TRBD1. CDR1 and CDR2 (germline): MDHEN, SYDVKM. The junction had 5 bases not matched to a gene; V was cut back by 7 bases and J by 0 bases. The CDR3 length is 15 residues. This CDR3 is CASTQDRASYNEQFF. The CDR3 region has the DNA TGTGCCAGCACCCAGGACAGGGCCTCCTACAATGAGCAGTTCTTC.

This clonotype was seen only a few times. The chain uses TRBV7-9 and TRBJ2-7; D is tentatively TRBD1 or TRBD2 (5 bases each). Germline assignment: CDR1 SEHNR and CDR2 FQNEAQ (reference sequence). V lost 1 base, J lost 0 bases, and 7 bases lay in between. The CDR3 length is 14 residues. This CDR3 is CASSLDGGSYEQYF. CDR3 coding DNA: TGTGCCAGCAGCTTAGATGGGGGCTCCTACGAGCAGTACTTC. Filled out from reference TRBV7-9 and TRBJ2-7, the complete variable domain reads DTGVSQNPRHKITKRGQNVTFRCDPISEHNRLYWYRQTLGQGPEFLTYFQNEAQLEKSRLLSDRFSAERPKGSFSTLEIQRTEQGDSAMYLCASSLDGGSYEQYFGPGTRLTVT.

The rearrangement uses TRBV19 and TRBJ2-1, with D uncertain. Per the germline V gene, CDR1 is LNHDA and CDR2 is SQIVND (reference sequence). V was trimmed by 1 base and J by 11 bases, leaving 9 bases between them. The CDR3 extends over 12 amino acids. The CDR3 coding sequence is TGTGCCAGTAGTATAGGAGTTTCCCAGCAGTTCTTC. This translates into CASSIGVSQQFF. Together with reference TRBV19 and TRBJ2-1, the CDR3 gives the full variable domain: DGGITQSPKYLFRKEGQNVTLSCEQNLNHDAMYWYRQDPGQGLRLIYYSQIVNDFQKGDIAEGYSVSREKKESFPLTVTSAQKNPTAFYLCASSIGVSQQFFGPGTRLTVL.

There are many counts of this clonotype. The chain uses TRBV5-1 and TRBJ2-2; D may be TRBD1 (6 bases). Trimming stripped 3 bases from V and 0 bases from J, with 12 bases between. The CDR3 runs to 16 residues. Germline values: CDR1 SGHRS, CDR2 YFSETQ. The CDR3 bases are TGCGCCAGCAGCTCCCCGACAGGCGCGAACACCGGGGAGCTGTTTTTT. Translated, it gives CASSSPTGANTGELFF.

This clonotype was detected a few times. The CDR3 sequence: CASSQARRSNTGELFF. CDR3 coding DNA: TGTGCCAGCAGCCAAGCCCGGAGATCTAACACCGGGGAGCTGTTTTTT. The V gene is TRBV14, the J gene TRBJ2-2, with D unresolved. Per germline, CDR1 SGHDN and CDR2 FVKESK. With 1 base removed from V and 2 bases from J, the gap between germline ends came to 11 bases. CDR3 length: 16 amino acids.

The V gene is TRBV6-1, the J gene TRBJ2-7; 11 bases fit TRBD2. The trim removed 0 bases at V and 3 bases at J, leaving 4 bases unmatched. The germline CDR1 and CDR2 sequences are MNHNS and SASEGT. The CDR3 totals 16 residues. The CDR3 DNA reads TGTGCCAGCAGTGAAGCTAGCGGGGGGGCCTACTACGAGCAGTACTTC. Its translation: CASSEASGGAYYEQYF.

Here the CDR3 DNA reads TGTGCCAGCAGCCAAGATTTCCTAGCGGGAAGGGTACCCCTCAATGAGCAGTTCTTC. This gives the protein CASSQDFLAGRVPLNEQFF. The rearrangement links TRBV3-1 to TRBJ2-1, with 9 bases matching TRBD2. V trimming: 0 bases; J trimming: 6 bases; junction bases outside the gene matches: 15. CDR1 is LGHDT, CDR2 YNNKEL, per germline (reference sequence). The CDR3 runs to 19 residues.

Only a few counts were recorded for this clonotype. A much larger clonotype is one base distant, so this may be a read error. The chain links TRBV27 to TRBJ2-2, with 7 bases identical to TRBD1. Germline V gene data show CDR1 as MNHEY and CDR2 as SMNVEV (reference sequence). This CDR3 is built from 13 residues. V was clipped by 8 bases and J by 4 bases; unmatched bases: 4. Here the CDR3 reads CASGDRATGELFF. The CDR3 nucleotides are TGTGCCAGCGGTGACAGGGCCACCGGGGAGCTGTTTTTT.

CDR3 sequence (DNA): TGTGCCAGCAGCTTAGGATCCGGCTACGAGCAGTACTTC. The encoded protein is CASSLGSGYEQYF. The chain recombines TRBV11-2 with TRBJ2-7; D remains unclear. Per the germline V gene, CDR1 is SGHAT and CDR2 is FQNNGV. This CDR3 comprises 13 residues. The V gene lost 1 base and the J gene lost 3 bases, with 7 bases spanning the gap.

There are a few counts of this clonotype. This chain joins TRBV7-8 and TRBJ2-2; D is uncertain. This CDR3 has 16 amino acids. Germline values: CDR1 SGHVS, CDR2 FQNEAQ. V lost 0 bases to trimming and J lost 3 bases, with 11 bases between them. This CDR3 is CASSLARNADTGELFF. The CDR3 DNA is TGTGCCAGCAGCTTAGCTCGGAATGCGGACACCGGGGAGCTGTTTTTT.

This clonotype was counted a few times. This sequence joins TRBV20-1 and TRBJ1-3, with D possibly matching TRBD1 (6 bases). Trimming left V 4 bases short and J 15 bases short, with 19 bases between. The germline CDR1 and CDR2 sequences are DFQATT and SNEGSKA (reference sequence). This CDR3 region has 12 residues. The chain's CDR3 is CSAKVKRGYRYF. CDR3 DNA: TGCAGTGCTAAGGTTAAGAGGGGGTACAGATATTTT.

This clonotype was detected ten times or more. One end of the junction does not line up with germline, which may come from a read error. V gene TRBV29-1 combines with J gene TRBJ2-3; D may correspond to TRBD1 or TRBD2 (7 bases each). In germline, CDR1 is SQVTM, CDR2 ANQGSEA. The length of the CDR3 is 13 residues. CDR3 nucleotide sequence: TGCAGCGTTGAAGTAAGGGCAGGGGGAGGGGCCTGCTTT. It specifies CSVEVRAGGGACF.

The chain has TRBV15 and TRBJ1-2; 7 nucleotides agree with TRBD1. CDR3 length: 14 amino acids. From germline, CDR1 is LNHNV and CDR2 YYDKDF (reference sequence). V was clipped by 3 bases and J by 3 bases; unmatched bases: 4. In DNA form, the CDR3 reads TGTGCCACCAGCAGTCTCAGGGGGTACTATGGCTACACCTTC. Translated, it gives CATSSLRGYYGYTF.

The chain uses TRBV5-4 and TRBJ2-7; the match to TRBD1 covers 9 bases. J lost 3 bases, V lost 0 bases, and 7 bases had no gene match. Germline CDR1 is SGHNT and CDR2 is YYREEE (reference sequence). This CDR3 comprises 16 residues. CDR3 DNA: TGTGCCAGCAGCTTGGCCGGGACAGGGTTCTTCTACGAGCAGTACTTC. It translates to CASSLAGTGFFYEQYF.

Only a few counts were recorded for this clonotype. As DNA, the CDR3 is TGTGCCAGCACCGATACCGGGACAGGGTCCTACGAGCAGTACTTC. Its translation is CASTDTGTGSYEQYF. The chain links TRBV28 to TRBJ2-7; 9 bases map to TRBD1. The junction had 8 bases not matched to a gene; V was cut back by 7 bases and J by 1 base. The V gene's germline CDR1 is MDHEN and CDR2 SYDVKM. This CDR3 is 15 amino acids long.

The chain combines TRBV30 with TRBJ1-2; D unclear. The CDR3 has 14 residues. The V end lost 3 bases, the J end lost 4 bases, and 15 bases lay between the germline ends. Germline V CDR1 and CDR2: GTSNPN, SVGIG (reference sequence). CDR3 coding DNA: TGTGCCTGGAGCCCCGGCAGAGATCCCTATGGCTACACCTTC. It is translated as CAWSPGRDPYGYTF. The full variable domain, rest sourced from reference TRBV30 and TRBJ1-2, is SQTIHQWPATLVQPVGSPLSLECTVEGTSNPNLYWYRQAAGRGLQLLFYSVGIGQISSEVPQNLSASRPQDRQFILSSKKLLLSDSGFYLCAWSPGRDPYGYTFGSGTRLTVV.

This clonotype showed up just a few times. The chain is built from TRBV9 and TRBJ2-3; D is perhaps TRBD2 (5 bases). This CDR3 has 15 amino acids. Trimming left V 4 bases short and J 0 bases short, with 12 bases between. Germline V gene lookup returns CDR1 SGDLS and CDR2 YYNGEE. CDR3 amino acids: CASSTRTGSTDTQYF. CDR3 DNA: TGTGCCAGCAGCACCCGGACGGGAAGCACAGATACGCAGTATTTT.

This clonotype was counted many times. CDR3 protein: CATSDLQGDTGELFF. Written as DNA, the CDR3 is TGTGCCACCAGTGATTTGCAGGGAGACACCGGGGAGCTGTTTTTT. This sequence joins TRBV24-1 and TRBJ2-2; either TRBD1 or TRBD2 may fit D (5 bases each). Germline V lookup: CDR1 KGHDR, CDR2 SFDVKD. V was shortened by 0 bases and J by 3 bases, with 7 bases between the two germline ends. This CDR3 has 15 amino acids.